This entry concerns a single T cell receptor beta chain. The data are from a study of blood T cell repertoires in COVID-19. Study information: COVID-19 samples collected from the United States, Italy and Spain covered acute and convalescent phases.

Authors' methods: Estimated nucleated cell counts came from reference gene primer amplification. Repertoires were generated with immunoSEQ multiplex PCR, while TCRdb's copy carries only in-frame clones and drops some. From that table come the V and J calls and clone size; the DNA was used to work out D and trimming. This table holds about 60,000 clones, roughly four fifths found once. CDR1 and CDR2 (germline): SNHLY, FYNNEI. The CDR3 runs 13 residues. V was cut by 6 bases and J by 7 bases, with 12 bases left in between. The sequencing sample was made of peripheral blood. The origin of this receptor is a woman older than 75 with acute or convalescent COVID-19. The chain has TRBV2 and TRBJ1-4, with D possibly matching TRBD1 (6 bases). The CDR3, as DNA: TGTGCCAGCAGGGCAGGGGTTGGTGAAAAACTGTTTTTT. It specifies CASRAGVGEKLFF.